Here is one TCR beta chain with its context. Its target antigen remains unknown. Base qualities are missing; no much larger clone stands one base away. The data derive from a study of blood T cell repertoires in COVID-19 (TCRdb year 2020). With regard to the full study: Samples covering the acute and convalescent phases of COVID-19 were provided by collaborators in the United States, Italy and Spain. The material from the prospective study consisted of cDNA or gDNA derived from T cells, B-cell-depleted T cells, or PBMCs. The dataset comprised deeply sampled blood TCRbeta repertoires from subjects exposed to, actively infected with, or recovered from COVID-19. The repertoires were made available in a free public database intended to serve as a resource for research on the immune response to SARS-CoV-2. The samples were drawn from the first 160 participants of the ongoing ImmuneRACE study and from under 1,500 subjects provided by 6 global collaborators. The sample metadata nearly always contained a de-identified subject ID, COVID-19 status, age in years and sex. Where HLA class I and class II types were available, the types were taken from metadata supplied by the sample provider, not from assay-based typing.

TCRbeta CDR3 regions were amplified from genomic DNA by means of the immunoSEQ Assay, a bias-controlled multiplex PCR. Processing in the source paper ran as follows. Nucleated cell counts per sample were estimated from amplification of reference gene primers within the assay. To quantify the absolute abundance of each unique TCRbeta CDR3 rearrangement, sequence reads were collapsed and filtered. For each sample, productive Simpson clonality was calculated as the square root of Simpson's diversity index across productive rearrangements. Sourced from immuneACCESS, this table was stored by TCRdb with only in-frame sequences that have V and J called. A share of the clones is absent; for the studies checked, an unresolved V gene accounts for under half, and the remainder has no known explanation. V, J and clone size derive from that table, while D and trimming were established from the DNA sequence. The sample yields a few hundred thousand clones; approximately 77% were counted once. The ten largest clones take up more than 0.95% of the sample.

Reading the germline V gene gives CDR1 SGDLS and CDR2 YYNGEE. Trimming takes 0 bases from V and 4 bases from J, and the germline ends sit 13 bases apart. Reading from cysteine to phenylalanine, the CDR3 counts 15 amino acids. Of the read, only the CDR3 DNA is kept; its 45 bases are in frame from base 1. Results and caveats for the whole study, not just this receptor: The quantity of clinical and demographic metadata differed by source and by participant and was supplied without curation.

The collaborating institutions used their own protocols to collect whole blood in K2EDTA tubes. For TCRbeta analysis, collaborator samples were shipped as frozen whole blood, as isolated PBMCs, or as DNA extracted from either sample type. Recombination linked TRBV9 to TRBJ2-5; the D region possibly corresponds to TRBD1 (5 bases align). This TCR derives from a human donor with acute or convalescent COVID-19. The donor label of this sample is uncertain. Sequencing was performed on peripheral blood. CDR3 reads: CASSVGRGDGETQYF. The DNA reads TGTGCCAGCAGCGTAGGAAGGGGTGACGGAGAGACCCAGTACTTC.